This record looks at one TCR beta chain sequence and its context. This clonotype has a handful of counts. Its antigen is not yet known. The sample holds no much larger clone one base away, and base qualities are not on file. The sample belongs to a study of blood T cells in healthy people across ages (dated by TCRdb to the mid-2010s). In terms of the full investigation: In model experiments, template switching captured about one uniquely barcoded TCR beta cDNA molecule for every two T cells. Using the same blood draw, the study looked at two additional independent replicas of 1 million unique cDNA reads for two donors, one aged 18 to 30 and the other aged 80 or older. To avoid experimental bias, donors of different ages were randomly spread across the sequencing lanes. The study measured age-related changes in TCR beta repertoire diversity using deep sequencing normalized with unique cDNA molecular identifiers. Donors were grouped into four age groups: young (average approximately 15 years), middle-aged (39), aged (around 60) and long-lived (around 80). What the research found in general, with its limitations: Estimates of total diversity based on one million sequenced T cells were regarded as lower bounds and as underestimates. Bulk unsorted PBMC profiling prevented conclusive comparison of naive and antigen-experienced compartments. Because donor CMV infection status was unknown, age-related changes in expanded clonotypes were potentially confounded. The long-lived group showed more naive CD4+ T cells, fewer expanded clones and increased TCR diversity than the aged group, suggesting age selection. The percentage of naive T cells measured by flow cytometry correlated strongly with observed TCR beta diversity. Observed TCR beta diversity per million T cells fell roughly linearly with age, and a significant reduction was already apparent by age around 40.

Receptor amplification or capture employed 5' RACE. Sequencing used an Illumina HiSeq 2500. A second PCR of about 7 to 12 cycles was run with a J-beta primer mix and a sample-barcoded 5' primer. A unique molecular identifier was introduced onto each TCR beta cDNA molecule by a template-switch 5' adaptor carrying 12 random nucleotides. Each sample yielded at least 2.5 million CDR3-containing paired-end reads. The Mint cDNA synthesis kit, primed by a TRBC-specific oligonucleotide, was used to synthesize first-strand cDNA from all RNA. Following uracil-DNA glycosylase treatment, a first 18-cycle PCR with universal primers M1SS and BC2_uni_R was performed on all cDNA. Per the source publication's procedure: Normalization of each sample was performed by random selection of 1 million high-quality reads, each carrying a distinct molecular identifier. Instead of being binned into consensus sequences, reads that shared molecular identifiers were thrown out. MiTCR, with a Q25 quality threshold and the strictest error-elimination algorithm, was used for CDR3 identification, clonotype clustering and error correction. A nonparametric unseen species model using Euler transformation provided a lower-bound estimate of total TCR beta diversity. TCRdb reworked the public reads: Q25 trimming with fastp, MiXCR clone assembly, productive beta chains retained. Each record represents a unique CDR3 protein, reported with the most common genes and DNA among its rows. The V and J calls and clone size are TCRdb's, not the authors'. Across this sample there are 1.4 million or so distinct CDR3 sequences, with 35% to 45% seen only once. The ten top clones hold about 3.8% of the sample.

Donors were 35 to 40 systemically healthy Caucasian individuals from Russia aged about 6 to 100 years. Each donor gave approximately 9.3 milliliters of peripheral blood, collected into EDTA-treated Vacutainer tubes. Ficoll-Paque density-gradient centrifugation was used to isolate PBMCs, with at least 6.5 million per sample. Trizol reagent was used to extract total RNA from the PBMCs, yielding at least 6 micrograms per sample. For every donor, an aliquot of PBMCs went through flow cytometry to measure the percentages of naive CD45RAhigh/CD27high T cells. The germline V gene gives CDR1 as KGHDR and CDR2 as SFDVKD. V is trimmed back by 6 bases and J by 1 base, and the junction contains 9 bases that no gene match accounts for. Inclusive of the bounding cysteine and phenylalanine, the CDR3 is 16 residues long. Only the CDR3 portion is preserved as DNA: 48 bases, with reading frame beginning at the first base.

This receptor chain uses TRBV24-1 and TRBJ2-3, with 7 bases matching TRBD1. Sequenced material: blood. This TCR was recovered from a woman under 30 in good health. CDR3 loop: CATSKGASRGTDTQYF. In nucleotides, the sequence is TGTGCCACCAGTAAGGGGGCCTCGCGGGGCACAGATACGCAGTATTTT.